One and the same sample provided the 22 T cell receptor beta chains below, sequenced in a study of multiple sclerosis patients with progressive multifocal leukoencephalopathy. The time point here: before natalizumab initiation. The assay was immunoSEQ multiplex PCR, and TCRdb's table has in-frame clones only and misses some. Here the sample spans around 28,000 clones, 70% to 90% being singletons. The sample comprised PBMCs. Source of these receptors: a human donor with multiple sclerosis.

The rearrangement uses TRBV13 and TRBJ1-1; D not certain. The CDR3 spans 16 residues. Germline V gives CDR1 PRHDT, CDR2 FYEKMQ (reference sequence). V lost 1 base, J lost 2 bases, and 14 bases lay in between. As DNA, the CDR3 is TGTGCCAGCAGCTTAGACGGCCTGACCTTTAACACTGAAGCTTTCTTT. The encoded protein is CASSLDGLTFNTEAFF.

A note on this clone: The same CDR3 also results from other DNA sequences found in this sample. The rearrangement joins TRBV18 to TRBJ1-2; D ambiguous. The CDR3 is 13 residues long. From germline, CDR1 is KGHSH and CDR2 LQKENI. Trimming stripped 3 bases from V and 2 bases from J, with 7 bases between. CDR3 DNA sequence: TGTGCCAGCTCACCCGGGCAGAACTATGGCTACACCTTC. Translation gives CASSPGQNYGYTF.

V usage is TRBV7-2 and J usage is TRBJ2-2; 10 bases match TRBD2. Germline V gene lookup returns CDR1 SGHTA and CDR2 FQGNSA. The CDR3 is made up of 16 amino acids. V lost 1 base and J lost 4; bases outside the gene matches: 3. As DNA, the CDR3 is TGTGCCAGCAGCTTAGGGACTAGCGGCCCCACCGGGGAGCTGTTTTTT. It specifies CASSLGTSGPTGELFF.

The rearrangement joins TRBV9 to TRBJ2-7; D might be TRBD1 or TRBD2, each matching 6 bases. Trimming took 4 bases from V and 0 from J, leaving 14 bases between them. In germline, CDR1 is SGDLS, CDR2 YYNGEE. The CDR3 is 15 residues long. CDR3 nucleotides: TGTGCCAGCAGCCCCGGGGGCAGCCCCTCCTACGAGCAGTACTTC. Translated, it gives CASSPGGSPSYEQYF.

This sequence joins TRBV30 and TRBJ2-5; TRBD1 matches at 8 bases. Germline values: CDR1 GTSNPN, CDR2 SVGIG (reference sequence). V was clipped by 2 bases and J by 4 bases; unmatched bases: 9. CDR3 length: 15 amino acids. The CDR3 spells CAWSFGQGRSETQYF. The CDR3 coding sequence is TGTGCCTGGAGTTTTGGACAGGGCCGGTCAGAGACCCAGTACTTC. The full variable domain, with the rest looked up from reference TRBV30 and TRBJ2-5, is SQTIHQWPATLVQPVGSPLSLECTVEGTSNPNLYWYRQAAGRGLQLLFYSVGIGQISSEVPQNLSASRPQDRQFILSSKKLLLSDSGFYLCAWSFGQGRSETQYFGPGTRLLVL.

To note about this clone: An end of the junction differs from the germline gene, which may be a read error. Other DNA sequences from this sample encode an identical CDR3 as well. The chain employs TRBV19 and TRBJ1-1; a possible D gene is TRBD1 (6 bases). Germline V lookup: CDR1 LNHDA, CDR2 SQIVND (reference sequence). The CDR3 totals 16 residues. CDR3 loop: CASSIGGGVRGTEAFF. The CDR3, as DNA: TGTGCCAGCAGTATTGGCGGGGGCGTACGGGGCACTGAAGCTTTCTTT.

The V and J genes are TRBV5-5 and TRBJ1-2; 7 positions agree with TRBD1. CDR3 size: 15 residues. Germline assignment: CDR1 SGHKS and CDR2 YYEKEE (reference sequence). V trimming: 0 bases; J trimming: 1 base; junction bases outside the gene matches: 3. CDR3 DNA: TGTGCCAGCAGCTTGGGGGACAGAGTTAACTATGGCTACACCTTC. It specifies CASSLGDRVNYGYTF.

This clone was counted between two and nine times. The chain recombines TRBV19 with TRBJ1-4; D may be TRBD1 (5 bases). CDR1 and CDR2 from the germline V gene are LNHDA and SQIVND (reference sequence). This CDR3 is built from 15 residues. V gave up 2 bases and J gave up 8 bases, with 15 bases separating them. CDR3: CASSIRGRGGEKLFF. CDR3 DNA: TGTGCCAGTAGTATACGGGGGAGGGGAGGCGAAAAACTGTTTTTT.

This chain joins TRBV5-1 and TRBJ1-2; possibly TRBD1 for D (5 bases). The CDR3 covers 12 residues. From germline, CDR1 is SGHRS and CDR2 YFSETQ. The ends were cut back, 0 bases at V and 8 bases at J, with 8 bases in the middle. In nucleotides, the CDR3 is TGCGCCAGCAGCTTGGTGGGGGGAGGCTACACCTTC. Encoded protein: CASSLVGGGYTF.

The V call is TRBV10-1, the J call TRBJ2-7, with 9 bases identical to TRBD1. Germline values: CDR1 WNHNN, CDR2 SYGVQD (reference sequence). The CDR3 totals 15 residues. The V and J ends lost 4 bases and 2 bases, in that order; junction bases with no gene match: 6. In DNA, the CDR3 is TGCGCCAGCAGTGGGGACAGGGTATTCCCCTACGAGCAGTACTTC. Protein sequence: CASSGDRVFPYEQYF.

This clone came up once. This sequence joins TRBV5-1 and TRBJ1-4; TRBD1 agrees at 8 bases. Trimming cost V 2 bases and J 4 bases; bases outside gene matches: 10. The V gene's germline CDR1 is SGHRS and CDR2 YFSETQ. The CDR3 runs 17 residues. The CDR3 loop reads CASSFGGLGQGNEKLFF. The CDR3 coding sequence is TGCGCCAGCAGCTTTGGAGGGCTAGGACAGGGTAATGAAAAACTGTTTTTT.

This chain uses TRBV16 with TRBJ1-1; D not certain. V was clipped by 0 bases and J by 4 bases, with 9 bases between them. The CDR3 runs to 14 residues. Germline loops: CDR1 KGHSY, CDR2 FQNENV. This chain's CDR3 is CASSQSTRTTEAFF. CDR3 bases: TGTGCCAGCAGCCAATCAACCAGAACCACTGAAGCTTTCTTT.

The chain uses TRBV9 and TRBJ1-3; D may be TRBD1 (6 bases). This CDR3 is built from 13 residues. V lost 0 bases and J 7 bases, leaving 8 bases between the germline ends. The germline gives CDR1 SGDLS, CDR2 YYNGEE. The CDR3 loop reads CASSVGQGNTIYF. CDR3 bases: TGTGCCAGCAGCGTAGGGCAGGGGAACACCATATATTTT.

The chain joins TRBV30 to TRBJ2-5; 15 nucleotides align to TRBD2. The CDR3 extends over 19 amino acids. Looked up from germline, CDR1 is GTSNPN and CDR2 is SVGIG (reference sequence). Unmatched junction bases numbered 15, after V lost 1 base and J lost 6 bases. The CDR3 region is CAWSARVPGLAGGAKTQYF. The DNA for the CDR3 is TGTGCCTGGAGTGCCCGCGTCCCGGGACTAGCGGGGGGCGCCAAGACCCAGTACTTC.

The chain uses TRBV7-8 and TRBJ1-5, with D perhaps matching TRBD1 (6 bases). With 5 bases removed from V and 2 bases from J, the gap between germline ends came to 16 bases. The V gene's germline CDR1 is SGHVS and CDR2 FQNEAQ. The CDR3 totals 16 residues. The CDR3 DNA sequence: TGTGCCAGCAGCCAAATCAGGGGTTTGGGCAATCAGCCCCAGCATTTT. It translates to CASSQIRGLGNQPQHF.

V and J are TRBV18 and TRBJ1-5; perhaps TRBD1 as D (6 bases). This CDR3 region has 16 residues. The V and J ends lost 6 bases and 3 bases respectively, with 18 bases between them. Germline CDR1 KGHSH, CDR2 LQKENI. The CDR3 protein is CASSRGGGVINQPQHF. The DNA for the CDR3 is TGTGCCAGCTCCCGGGGGGGCGGGGTCATCAATCAGCCCCAGCATTTT. Complete variable domain (other parts from reference TRBV18 and TRBJ1-5): NAGVMQNPRHLVRRRGQEARLRCSPMKGHSHVYWYRQLPEEGLKFMVYLQKENIIDESGMPKERFSAEFPKEGPSILRIQQVVRGDSAAYFCASSRGGGVINQPQHFGDGTRLSIL.

J is TRBJ2-2 and V is TRBV6-7, with 9 bases matching TRBD1. TRBV6-7 is marked as an open reading frame, function uncertain. The CDR3 totals 17 residues. V trimming: 6 bases; J trimming: 4 bases; junction bases outside the gene matches: 12. CDR3 in DNA: TGTGCCAGCAGGGCCGCGGGACAGGGACGAGGCACCGGGGAGCTGTTTTTT. The encoded protein is CASRAAGQGRGTGELFF.

In DNA form, the CDR3 reads TGTGCCATCAGACCCGGGACTAGCGGGGACACAGATACGCAGTATTTT. Encoded protein: CAIRPGTSGDTDTQYF. The chain is built from TRBV10-3 and TRBJ2-3, with TRBD2 matching over 13 bases. Germline V gives CDR1 ENHRY, CDR2 SYGVKD. The CDR3 is 16 residues long. V dropped 6 bases and J dropped 2; count of bases not matched to a gene: 5.

V is TRBV10-3 and J is TRBJ1-2; 7 positions match TRBD1. Germline lookup yields CDR1 ENHRY and CDR2 SYGVKD. The V gene end was trimmed by 5 bases and the J gene end by 4 bases; junction bases not matched to a gene: 13. CDR3 size: 16 residues. CDR3 nucleotides: TGTGCCATCAGTCTCTCTACTTCCGGGACAGCCTATGGCTACACCTTC. Residues: CAISLSTSGTAYGYTF.

The chain has TRBV10-3 and TRBJ1-1, with TRBD1 as a possible D gene (5 bases). Trimming shortened V by 4 bases and J by 5 bases, and 8 bases separated the two germline ends. The CDR3 is made up of 12 amino acids. Germline V gene sequence: CDR1 ENHRY, CDR2 SYGVKD. The chain's CDR3 is CAISGGLTEAFF. Here the CDR3 DNA reads TGTGCCATCAGTGGGGGCCTTACTGAAGCTTTCTTT.

The chain is built from TRBV2 and TRBJ1-2, with unresolved D. The CDR3 consists of 17 residues. V was trimmed by 5 bases and J by 2 bases, leaving 21 bases between them. Per germline, CDR1 SNHLY and CDR2 FYNNEI. CDR3 amino acids: CASSLPGSDGLNYGYTF. CDR3 nucleotide sequence: TGTGCCAGCAGTCTCCCCGGATCGGACGGATTAAACTATGGCTACACCTTC.

This clone occurred once. V gene TRBV19 combines with J gene TRBJ1-5; D possibly corresponds to TRBD1 (5 bases). Germline lookup yields CDR1 LNHDA and CDR2 SQIVND (reference sequence). V was trimmed by 5 bases and J by 4 bases, leaving 21 bases between them. The CDR3 consists of 17 residues. In nucleotides, the CDR3 is TGTGCCAGTAGTTCTGGGACGGCCCCGGGGAGAAATCAGCCCCAGCATTTT. Amino acids: CASSSGTAPGRNQPQHF.